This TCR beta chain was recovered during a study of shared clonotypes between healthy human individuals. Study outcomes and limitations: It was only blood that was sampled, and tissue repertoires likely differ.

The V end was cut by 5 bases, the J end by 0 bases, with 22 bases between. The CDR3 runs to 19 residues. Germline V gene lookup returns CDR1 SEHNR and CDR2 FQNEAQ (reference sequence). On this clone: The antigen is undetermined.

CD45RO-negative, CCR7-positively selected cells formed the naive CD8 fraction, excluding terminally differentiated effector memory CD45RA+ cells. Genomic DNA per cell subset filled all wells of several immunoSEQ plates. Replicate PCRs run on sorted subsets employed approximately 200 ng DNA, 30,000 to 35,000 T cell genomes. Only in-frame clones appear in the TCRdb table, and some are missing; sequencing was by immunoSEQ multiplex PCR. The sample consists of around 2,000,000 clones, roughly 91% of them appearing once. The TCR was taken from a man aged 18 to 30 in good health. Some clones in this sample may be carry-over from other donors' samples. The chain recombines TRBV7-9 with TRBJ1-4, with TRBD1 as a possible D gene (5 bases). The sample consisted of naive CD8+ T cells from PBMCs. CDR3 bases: TGTGCCAGCAGCGGAGCGGGGGGGGGAGACGGTGCAACTAATGAAAAACTGTTTTTT. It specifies CASSGAGGGDGATNEKLFF. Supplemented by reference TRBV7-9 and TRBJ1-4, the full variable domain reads DTGVSQNPRHKITKRGQNVTFRCDPISEHNRLYWYRQTLGQGPEFLTYFQNEAQLEKSRLLSDRFSAERPKGSFSTLEIQRTEQGDSAMYLCASSGAGGGDGATNEKLFFGSGTQLSVL.